This T cell receptor (beta chain) derives from a study of blood T cell repertoires in COVID-19. Across the study: The United States, Italy and Spain were the sources of the acute and convalescent COVID-19 samples.

Participants spanned ages about 18 to 90 years and resided in roughly 26 US areas. Symptom resolution, clearance, or two negative PCRs marked donors in Cohort 3 as recovered. Authors' analysis steps: Reference gene primer amplification yielded estimated nucleated cell counts. Only in-frame clones appear in the TCRdb table, and some are missing; sequencing was by immunoSEQ multiplex PCR. V and J calls and clone size are given by that table; D and trimming were obtained from the DNA. The data contain around 330,000 clones, roughly 86% of them singletons. This CDR3 has 17 amino acids. Germline V CDR1 and CDR2: MDHEN, SYDVKM. J was trimmed by 3 bases and V by 6 bases; bases with no gene match: 11.

The chain joins TRBV28 to TRBJ2-2; 9 nucleotides agree with TRBD1. Input material: PBMCs or T cells enriched from blood (not recorded which). The sequence was obtained from a woman aged 18-29 years who had recovered from COVID-19. CDR3 in amino acids: CASRYLGTGIDTGELFF. The CDR3, as DNA: TGTGCCAGCAGGTACCTCGGGACAGGGATTGACACCGGGGAGCTGTTTTTT.